This T cell receptor (beta chain) emerged from a study of radiotherapy plus CTLA-4 blockade in lung cancer. Across the whole study: Objective responses arose in over 15% of patients, and under 40% experienced disease control. Whole-study findings and limits: Early shifts in blood T cell clones, with interferon-beta, reportedly predicted response best.

This clone turned up a few times. The antigen is unknown. Clones were read by immunoSEQ multiplex PCR, and TCRdb kept only the in-frame ones, dropping some. Here the sample spans 50,000 to 65,000 clones, roughly 79% being singletons. V was trimmed by 0 bases and J by 6 bases, leaving 17 bases between them. This CDR3 spans 16 amino acids. The chain joins TRBV23-1 to TRBJ2-5; TRBD2 is a possible D gene (6 bases). TRBV23-1 is reported as an ORF; its role is uncertain. The clonotype originates from a human donor with non-small cell lung cancer whose response to radiotherapy plus ipilimumab could not be evaluated. The sample in question was peripheral blood, obtained from a patient treated with radiotherapy plus ipilimumab. The CDR3 sequence is CASSQSMVADGKTQYF. The CDR3 DNA reads as TGCGCCAGCAGTCAATCGATGGTAGCGGATGGGAAGACCCAGTACTTC.